The sequence of this T cell receptor (beta chain) was determined in a study of blood T cell repertoires in COVID-19. Across the whole study: There were acute and convalescent COVID-19 samples, and they came from the United States, Italy and Spain. Nucleic acid was either cDNA or gDNA, and it came from T cells, B-cell-depleted T cells, or PBMCs.

Original methodology: Researchers report that nucleated cell counts were estimated from reference gene primer amplification. Data came from immunoSEQ multiplex PCR; TCRdb stores just in-frame clones and leaves some out. The V and J calls and the clone size are those of that table, but D and trimming were determined from the DNA. This sample has a few hundred thousand clones, with roughly 87% found just once. The CDR3 runs to 16 residues. Germline-derived CDR1 and CDR2 are SGHAT and FQNNGV. The V gene end was trimmed by 3 bases and the J gene end by 9 bases; junction bases not matched to a gene: 11. The sequenced sample was peripheral blood. This chain connects TRBV11-2 to TRBJ2-3, with TRBD2 identical over 11 bases. The TCR originated in a man aged 40-49 years with active or convalescent COVID-19. The DNA for the CDR3 is TGTGCCAGCAGCTTCTTACTAGCGGGAGTGGGGGAAACGCAGTATTTT. Amino acids: CASSFLLAGVGETQYF.